The present entry profiles one TCR beta chain with its context. What it binds is unknown. Generated by immunoSEQ multiplex PCR, the TCRdb table keeps only in-frame clones and is missing some. The data show roughly 120,000 clones, just under 80% seen once. This CDR3 is 15 amino acids long. Germline V gene data show CDR1 as SGHRS and CDR2 as YFSETQ. The V gene lost 4 bases and the J gene lost 9 bases, with 20 bases spanning the gap. This entry comes from a study of a mutant IDH1 vaccine in newly diagnosed glioma. Overall study: Vaccination began 4-6 weeks post radiotherapy alone, or with temozolomide cycles. Every participant had undergone radiotherapy, temozolomide, or both before, and most underwent both. Notes on the study in general: Alterations occurring in top peripheral T cell clonotypes seemed unrelated to pseudoprogression.

Time point defined: week 11, during vaccination. Topical imiquimod accompanied each vaccine dose, which consisted of 300 ug of mutant IDH1 20-mer peptide. Astrocytomas that were new, WHO grade 3 or 4, IDH1-mutant and ATRX-lost were present in the donors. This chain connects TRBV5-1 to TRBJ2-1, with a possible D match to TRBD1 (6 bases). Sequencing was performed on PBMCs, taken from a glioma patient whose treatment included an IDH1 peptide vaccine. The sequence came from a man between 35 and 55 years old with glioma. In DNA, the CDR3 is TGCGCCAGCAGCCAAAAACAGACAGGATCCTCTGAGCAGTTCTTC. Residues: CASSQKQTGSSEQFF.